This T cell receptor (beta chain) was recovered during a study of shared clonotypes between healthy human individuals. Terminally differentiated effector memory CD45RA+ cells were excluded from the naive CD8 cells, which were CD45RO-negative and positively selected for CCR7. This clone was counted a single time. The CDR3 runs 14 residues. V was pared by 5 bases and J by 4 bases, with 14 bases between. Germline V gene lookup returns CDR1 SGHTA and CDR2 FQGTGA. Produced via immunoSEQ multiplex PCR; TCRdb's table is partial and in-frame only. Of approximately 720,000 clones listed, 92% are singletons. The sample consisted of naive CD8+ T cells sorted from blood. The V call is TRBV7-3, the J call TRBJ1-2; maybe TRBD1 (5 bases). The origin of this receptor is a man younger than 45 in good health. The CDR3 DNA sequence: TGTGCCAGCAGCCCCGGGGGGGGTGGCTATGGCTACACCTTC. Amino acid sequence: CASSPGGGGYGYTF.